A selection of T cell receptor beta chains follows, all from one sample in a study of control samples from healthy donors and cancer patients. Assay used: immunoSEQ multiplex PCR; TCRdb lists only in-frame clones, some missing. In the table there are some 150,000 clones, under 96% of which are singletons. Sequencing was carried out using blood. The receptors stem from a woman aged 30 to 39 in good health. Each CDR3 is given with its conserved first and last residue. Each record gives: V gene, clone size, J gene, D gene, CDR3 protein, CDR3 DNA. The D gene is left open where the match is weak. Only some rows state a clone size, as once, few, many or a class for expanded clones.

TRBV5-6,NA,TRBJ1-5,NA,CASSFMGNQPQHF,TGTGCCAGCAGCTTTATGGGCAATCAGCCCCAGCATTTT
TRBV12-3/TRBV12-4,NA,TRBJ1-2,TRBD1,CASSLTGYGGYTF,TGTGCCAGCAGTTTGACAGGGTATGGTGGCTACACCTTC
TRBV4-1,NA,TRBJ1-1,NA,CASSQASGDTEAFF,TGCGCCAGCAGCCAAGCATCGGGGGACACTGAAGCTTTCTTT
TRBV5-4,NA,TRBJ1-2,TRBD1,CASSYSTGTGYTF,TGTGCCAGCAGTTACTCGACAGGGACTGGCTACACCTTC
TRBV5-1,NA,TRBJ2-7,TRBD1,CASSSPVKGQGHPYEQYF,TGCGCCAGCAGCTCGCCGGTGAAGGGACAGGGGCACCCCTACGAGCAGTACTTC
TRBV28,NA,TRBJ1-5,NA,CASSFRGGQDNQPQHF,TGTGCCAGCAGTTTTCGCGGGGGGCAAGACAATCAGCCCCAGCATTTT
TRBV3-1/TRBV3-2,NA,TRBJ1-1,NA,CASSRTLGSFAAEAFF,TGTGCCAGCAGCCGCACCCTAGGGAGTTTCGCCGCTGAAGCTTTCTTT
TRBV10-3,NA,TRBJ2-5,NA,CAISWAPGETQYF,TGTGCCATCAGCTGGGCCCCTGGGGAGACCCAGTACTTC
TRBV6-1,once,TRBJ2-7,TRBD1,CASSAGTGAAIGEQYF,TGTGCCAGCAGTGCCGGGACAGGGGCTGCGATTGGCGAGCAGTACTTC
TRBV10-2,NA,TRBJ2-6,NA,CASSEGQYSGANVLTF,TGCGCCAGCAGTGAGGGACAGTACTCTGGGGCCAACGTCCTGACTTTC
TRBV19,NA,TRBJ2-1,TRBD2,CASSTRTSGIYNEQFF,TGTGCCAGTAGTACACGGACTAGCGGGATTTACAATGAGCAGTTCTTC
TRBV5-4,NA,TRBJ2-5,NA,CASSFGQQETQYF,TGTGCCAGCAGCTTCGGACAGCAAGAGACCCAGTACTTC
TRBV5-6,NA,TRBJ2-1,TRBD2,CASSLSTSGKWRADNEQFF,TGTGCCAGCAGCTTGTCGACTAGCGGGAAATGGAGGGCAGACAATGAGCAGTTCTTC
TRBV7-9,NA,TRBJ1-6,NA,CASSLGGTIVPPGISPLHF,TGTGCCAGCAGCTTAGGGGGCACGATAGTGCCTCCCGGCATTTCACCCCTCCACTTT
TRBV6-2/TRBV6-3,NA,TRBJ2-3,NA,CASSPRFGTDTQYF,TGTGCCAGCAGTCCGCGATTCGGCACAGATACGCAGTATTTT
TRBV4-2,NA,TRBJ1-3,NA,CASSQPTANSGNTIYF,TGTGCCAGCAGCCAACCTACAGCCAACTCTGGAAACACCATATATTTT
TRBV28,NA,TRBJ1-6,NA,CASSSPHGDSSPLHF,TGTGCCAGCAGTTCCCCGCATGGGGACTCTTCACCCCTCCACTTT
TRBV28,NA,TRBJ2-7,NA,CASSPTYEQYF,TGTGCCAGCAGCCCAACCTACGAGCAGTACTTC
TRBV3-1/TRBV3-2,once,TRBJ2-3,TRBD2,CASSQLAGTSGRVPDTQYF,TGTGCCAGCAGCCAATTAGCCGGGACTAGCGGGAGGGTTCCAGATACGCAGTATTTT
TRBV2,NA,TRBJ2-2,NA,CASSVLAKVSAGELFF,TGTGCCAGCAGTGTTCTAGCGAAGGTGTCGGCCGGGGAGCTGTTTTTT
TRBV6-5,NA,TRBJ1-2,NA,CASSFSGDYGYTF,TGTGCCAGCAGTTTTTCCGGGGACTATGGCTACACCTTC
TRBV5-1,once,TRBJ1-2,NA,CASSLAQSNYGYTF,TGCGCCAGCAGCTTGGCGCAGAGTAACTATGGCTACACCTTC
TRBV5-4,once,TRBJ2-3,TRBD2,CASSSIGAGGTDTQYF,TGTGCCAGCAGCTCTATAGGGGCGGGGGGCACAGATACGCAGTATTTT
TRBV28,few,TRBJ1-4,TRBD1,CASSDRASEKLFF,TGTGCCAGCAGCGACAGGGCTAGTGAAAAACTGTTTTTT
TRBV18,NA,TRBJ2-3,TRBD1,CASSPRGQGRTDTQYF,TGTGCCAGCTCACCCCGGGGACAGGGGAGGACAGATACGCAGTATTTT
TRBV15,NA,TRBJ1-6,NA,CATSVLAKTPLHF,TGTGCCACCAGCGTACTAGCCAAAACACCCCTCCACTTT
TRBV3-1/TRBV3-2,NA,TRBJ2-7,TRBD2,CASSPGLAGVGVHEQYF,TGTGCCAGCAGCCCCGGACTAGCGGGGGTGGGGGTACACGAGCAGTACTTC
TRBV28,NA,TRBJ2-1,NA,CASSSQSGITYNEQFF,TGTGCCAGCAGTTCACAAAGCGGAATCACCTACAATGAGCAGTTCTTC
TRBV5-6,NA,TRBJ1-2,NA,CASSLVVGPLNGYTF,TGTGCCAGCAGCTTGGTCGTGGGGCCTCTCAATGGCTACACCTTC
TRBV7-2,NA,TRBJ2-7,NA,CASSPKTAPEQYF,TGTGCCAGCAGCCCCAAGACAGCACCCGAGCAGTACTTC
TRBV7-9,NA,TRBJ1-4,NA,CASSRHRLDNEKLFF,TGTGCCAGCAGCCGACATCGGTTGGATAATGAAAAACTGTTTTTT
TRBV6-5,NA,TRBJ2-7,NA,CASSYSSGSPYERYF,TGTGCCAGCAGTTACTCATCCGGATCCCCCTACGAGCGGTACTTC
TRBV10-3,NA,TRBJ2-5,TRBD1,CAISAGQSQYF,TGTGCCATCAGTGCGGGACAGTCCCAGTACTTC